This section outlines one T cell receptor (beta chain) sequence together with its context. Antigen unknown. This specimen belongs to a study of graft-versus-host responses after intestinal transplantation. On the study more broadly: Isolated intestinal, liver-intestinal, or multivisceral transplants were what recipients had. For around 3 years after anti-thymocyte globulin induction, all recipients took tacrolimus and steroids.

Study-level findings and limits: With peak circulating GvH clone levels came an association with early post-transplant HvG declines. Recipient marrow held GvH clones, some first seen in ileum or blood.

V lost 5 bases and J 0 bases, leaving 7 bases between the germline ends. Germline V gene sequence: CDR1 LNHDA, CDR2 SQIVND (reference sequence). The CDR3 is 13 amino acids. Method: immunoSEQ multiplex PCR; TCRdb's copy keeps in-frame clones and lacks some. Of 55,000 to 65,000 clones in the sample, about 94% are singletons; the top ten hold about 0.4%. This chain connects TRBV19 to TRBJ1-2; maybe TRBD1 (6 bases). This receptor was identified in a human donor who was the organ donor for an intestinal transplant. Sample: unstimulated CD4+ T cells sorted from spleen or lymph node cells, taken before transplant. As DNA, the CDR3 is TGTGCCAGTAGTGACAGGCCTAACTATGGCTACACCTTC. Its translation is CASSDRPNYGYTF.